Each of the 14 T cell receptor beta chains below was sequenced from the same sample in a study of T cells after yellow fever vaccination. TCRdb re-called the 5' RACE reads through MiXCR, storing one row per CDR3 protein. The table shows 170,000 or so distinct CDR3 sequences, with about a tenth occurring only once. Sequences were derived from CD8+ T cells sorted from PBMCs, sampled 45 days after the yellow fever booster vaccination. The origin of the receptors is a man aged 18 to 29 who received the YFV17D yellow fever vaccine.

This clonotype occurred a few times. The chain links TRBV5-1 to TRBJ2-1; D call uncertain. Germline assignment: CDR1 SGHRS and CDR2 YFSETQ. V was trimmed by 4 bases and J by 6 bases, leaving 17 bases between them. The CDR3 sequence is 15 residues long. The CDR3 DNA sequence: TGCGCCAGCAGCCCAGGCTTACTTTGGGGCAATGAGCAGTTCTTC. Translated, it gives CASSPGLLWGNEQFF.

The sample holds a few counts of this clonotype. This chain joins TRBV20-1 and TRBJ1-5; no reliable D call. Germline V gene lookup returns CDR1 DFQATT and CDR2 SNEGSKA (reference sequence). The germline V and J ends were trimmed by 3 bases and 4 bases, with 10 bases remaining between them. The CDR3 has 13 amino acids. The CDR3 DNA sequence: TGCAGTGCTAGTCCCCAGGCAAATCAGCCCCAGCATTTT. Its translation: CSASPQANQPQHF.

There are a few counts of this clonotype. The chain uses TRBV30 and TRBJ2-3; 13 bases are a match to TRBD2. Germline CDR1 and CDR2: GTSNPN and SVGIG (reference sequence). Germline trimming cut 2 bases from V and 4 bases from J; bases unmatched to any gene: 3. The CDR3 contains 15 residues. In DNA form, the CDR3 reads TGTGCCTGGAGTCTGGGGACTAGCGGGGCAGATACGCAGTATTTT. As protein: CAWSLGTSGADTQYF.

This clonotype is judged medium-sized. The J gene is TRBJ2-5, the V gene TRBV20-1; 15 bases map to TRBD2. This CDR3 region has 18 residues. With 2 bases clipped from V and 5 bases from J, the junction kept 12 bases outside the gene matches. From germline, CDR1 is DFQATT and CDR2 SNEGSKA (reference sequence). The CDR3 is CSARLPGLAGGPEETQYF. The CDR3 DNA reads as TGCAGTGCTAGACTTCCCGGACTAGCGGGGGGGCCGGAGGAGACCCAGTACTTC.

This clonotype was seen more than once but under ten times. V is TRBV4-1 and J is TRBJ1-2, with a tentative D call TRBD1 (5 bases). CDR1 and CDR2 (germline): MGHRA, YSYEKL. The CDR3 totals 13 residues. Trimming pared 3 bases from V and 8 bases from J, leaving 13 bases between. The DNA for the CDR3 is TGCGCCAGCAGCCAGGGGCAAACTATGGGCTACACCTTC. It translates to CASSQGQTMGYTF.

In its sample, this clonotype was seen many times. The chain links TRBV27 to TRBJ2-3; D gene ambiguous. V lost 5 bases to trimming and J lost 2 bases, with 2 bases between them. Germline V gene data show CDR1 as MNHEY and CDR2 as SMNVEV (reference sequence). CDR3 length equals 11 residues. For the CDR3, the DNA is TGTGCCAGCAGTCACACAGATACGCAGTATTTT. Translated, it gives CASSHTDTQYF.

This clonotype was found a few times. The chain carries TRBV4-3 and TRBJ2-1, with 7 positions matching TRBD2. The CDR3 loop spans 13 amino acids. V trimming: 6 bases; J trimming: 9 bases; junction bases outside the gene matches: 8. The germline V gene encodes CDR1 LGHNA and CDR2 YSLEER. The DNA of the CDR3 is TGCGCCAGCAGTACGACGCTAGCGGCTGAGCAGTTCTTC. Its translation: CASSTTLAAEQFF.

This clonotype was counted only a few times. Here the CDR3 reads CASSLELPPAPGYF. The CDR3, as DNA: TGTGCCAGCAGCTTAGAACTACCCCCAGCCCCAGGGTACTTC. This chain uses TRBV7-2 with TRBJ2-5; D gene uncertain. This CDR3 is built from 14 residues. Germline V lookup: CDR1 SGHTA, CDR2 FQGNSA. Trimming took off 1 base at V and 13 bases at J, with 19 bases between the two ends.

This clonotype occurred a few times. This chain links TRBV24-1 with TRBJ2-2; TRBD1 agrees at 7 bases. Germline CDR1 and CDR2: KGHDR and SFDVKD. J was trimmed by 6 bases and V by 4 bases; bases with no gene match: 7. This CDR3 contains 15 residues. CDR3 DNA sequence: TGTGCCACCAGTGAGAGGGACAGTTGGGCCGGGGAGCTGTTTTTT. Protein sequence: CATSERDSWAGELFF.

This clonotype was detected once. The chain uses TRBV6-6 and TRBJ2-5; D is perhaps TRBD1 or TRBD2 (7 bases each). This CDR3 has 16 residues. Germline values: CDR1 MNHNY, CDR2 SVGAGI (reference sequence). V lost 5 bases, J lost 5 bases, and 21 bases lay in between. DNA for the CDR3: TGTGCCAGCAGTCCTAAGCTCAGGGGGGGTGAGGAGACCCAGTACTTC. This gives the protein CASSPKLRGGEETQYF.

This clonotype was found many times. In nucleotides, the CDR3 is TGCGCCAGCAGCCATAACCAGGGGGCGGGTCAGCCCCAGCATTTT. Residues: CASSHNQGAGQPQHF. The V and J genes are TRBV4-3 and TRBJ1-5, with 8 bases fitting TRBD1. V gave up 3 bases and J gave up 6 bases; unmatched junction bases: 7. The CDR3 is made up of 15 amino acids. Germline lookup yields CDR1 LGHNA and CDR2 YSLEER.

This clonotype was seen a few times. This chain's CDR3 is CASGPGIGAEAFF. The DNA for the CDR3 is TGTGCTAGTGGCCCTGGCATTGGTGCTGAAGCTTTCTTT. The chain recombines TRBV12-5 with TRBJ1-1, with D unresolved. The CDR3 loop spans 13 amino acids. Trimming shortened V by 6 bases and J by 6 bases, and 14 bases separated the two germline ends. The V gene's germline CDR1 is LGHNT and CDR2 FRNRAP.

The chain carries TRBV13 and TRBJ1-6; D might be TRBD1 (6 bases). Per the germline V gene, CDR1 is PRHDT and CDR2 is FYEKMQ (reference sequence). The length of the CDR3 is 14 residues. Trimming took 4 bases from V and 8 from J, leaving 12 bases between them. Here the CDR3 reads CASSSRGPYSPLHF. The CDR3 DNA sequence: TGTGCCAGCAGCTCCCGGGGGCCATATTCACCCCTCCACTTT.

There are a few counts of this clonotype. The J gene is TRBJ2-1, the V gene TRBV6-2 or TRBV6-3; D might be TRBD2 (6 bases). V lost 5 bases and J lost 9, with 17 bases in between. The CDR3 has 14 residues. Germline CDR1 and CDR2: MNHEY and SVGEGT. CDR3 sequence reads: CASSLDGGRAEQFF. CDR3 in DNA: TGTGCCAGCAGTCTGGACGGGGGACGCGCTGAGCAGTTCTTC.